What follows describes a single TCR beta chain. The data originate from a study of molecular identifiers for immune sequencing clone quantification. Each CDR3 protein is one row after TCRdb ran MiXCR on the PCR reads. The table has 460,000 or so distinct CDR3 sequences, roughly 23% seen once. Germline V gene sequence: CDR1 LNHNV, CDR2 YYDKDF (reference sequence). The CDR3 has 20 amino acids. Losses at the gene ends were 1 base for V and 3 bases for J; bases not matched to a gene: 17. Source material: naive CD8+ T cells from blood, with Jurkat cell RNA spiked in. Subset meaning: FACS-sorted CD8+CD4-CCR7+CD45RA+ naive T cells. The source is a human donor in good health. Some libraries in this study had Jurkat cell RNA spiked in. The V gene is TRBV15, the J gene TRBJ1-1; 10 bases are a match to TRBD1. The CDR3 region is CATSRGFRTGGGSKDTEAFF. The CDR3 DNA reads as TGTGCCACCAGCAGAGGTTTCCGGACAGGGGGTGGGAGTAAGGACACTGAAGCTTTCTTT. The variable domain in full, completed from reference TRBV15 and TRBJ1-1, reads DAMVIQNPRYQVTQFGKPVTLSCSQTLNHNVMYWYQQKSSQAPKLLFHYYDKDFNNEADTPDNFQSRRPNTSFCFLDIRSPGLGDTAMYLCATSRGFRTGGGSKDTEAFFGQGTRLTVV.